The 8 T cell receptor beta chains given below trace back to one sample, sequenced in a study of neurological immune-mediated disorders. TCRdb analysed the 5' RACE reads with MiXCR anew, one entry per CDR3 protein. The sample has tens of thousands of distinct CDR3 sequences; approximately 5.2% are singletons. The sample comprised PBMCs. The source of these receptors is a man aged 18 to 29 with multiple sclerosis.

At least ten counts were recorded for this clonotype. The chain recombines TRBV20-1 with TRBJ1-5; D might be TRBD1 (5 bases). V lost 4 bases to trimming and J lost 6 bases, with 16 bases between them. Germline CDR1 is DFQATT and CDR2 is SNEGSKA (reference sequence). This CDR3 spans 14 amino acids. CDR3 DNA sequence: TGCAGTGCTACAACCAACGAGGGGAGTCAGCCCCAGCATTTT. Its protein is CSATTNEGSQPQHF.

Regarding this clonotype: A much larger clone differs from this one at a single base, so this may be a read error. J is TRBJ2-3 and V is TRBV5-1, with D maybe TRBD2 (5 bases). V dropped 2 bases and J dropped 4 bases, with 14 bases sitting between them. Germline lookup yields CDR1 SGHRS and CDR2 YFSETQ. The CDR3 is 15 residues long. As DNA, the CDR3 is TGCGCCAGCAGCTTACCGGGAAAGACATCAGATACGCAGTATTTT. Translation: CASSLPGKTSDTQYF.

This clonotype turned up a few times. Since a much larger clone is just one base distant, this may be a read error. The rearrangement uses TRBV3-1 and TRBJ1-1, with unresolved D. From germline, CDR1 is LGHDT and CDR2 YNNKEL (reference sequence). The CDR3 has 14 residues. V gave up 2 bases and J gave up 4 bases, with 11 bases separating them. DNA for the CDR3: TGTGCCAGCAGCCAACCCACTCCGGCCACTGAAGCTTTCTTT. Translation: CASSQPTPATEAFF.

This clonotype was recorded many times. This chain connects TRBV5-1 to TRBJ2-6; unclear D gene. V lost 5 bases, J lost 3 bases, and 12 bases lay in between. This CDR3 spans 15 amino acids. Germline CDR1 and CDR2: SGHRS and YFSETQ. For the CDR3, the DNA is TGCGCCAGCAGTCGAGAACCAAATGGGGCCAACGTCCTGACTTTC. Amino acids: CASSREPNGANVLTF.

Many counts were recorded for this clonotype. CDR3 loop: CASSTLAGAHEQYF. The CDR3 DNA is TGCGCCAGCAGCACTTTAGCGGGGGCGCACGAGCAGTACTTC. The chain uses TRBV5-1 and TRBJ2-7; 9 bases match TRBD2. Germline trimming cut 4 bases from V and 5 bases from J; bases unmatched to any gene: 7. Germline V gene data show CDR1 as SGHRS and CDR2 as YFSETQ. CDR3 size: 14 residues.

This clonotype was seen repeatedly, ten times or more. V and J are TRBV5-5 and TRBJ1-4; unclear D gene. This CDR3 has 18 residues. V was cut by 0 bases and J by 0 bases, with 15 bases left in between. Germline V lookup: CDR1 SGHKS, CDR2 YYEKEE (reference sequence). CDR3 sequence reads: CASSLGWLSPSTNEKLFF. CDR3 DNA: TGTGCCAGCAGCTTGGGTTGGTTGAGTCCGTCAACTAATGAAAAACTGTTTTTT. The variable domain in full, with the rest retrieved from reference TRBV5-5 and TRBJ1-4, is DAGVTQSPTHLIKTRGQQVTLRCSPISGHKSVSWYQQVLGQGPQFIFQYYEKEERGRGNFPDRFSARQFPNYSSELNVNALLLGDSALYLCASSLGWLSPSTNEKLFFGSGTQLSVL.

This clonotype was seen ten or more times. The junction differs from germline at one of its ends, possibly a read error. This chain joins TRBV3-1 and TRBJ1-6; 8 bases align to TRBD1. The CDR3 is 15 residues long. From germline, CDR1 is LGHDT and CDR2 YNNKEL (reference sequence). The CDR3 coding sequence is TGTGCCAGCGCCGGTGGGACAGGATATAATTCACCCCTCAACTTT. It encodes CASAGGTGYNSPLNF.

V and J are TRBV20-1 and TRBJ1-2; no reliable D call. The CDR3 spans 15 residues. V gave up 0 bases and J gave up 0 bases, with 11 bases separating them. The germline V gene has CDR1 DFQATT and CDR2 SNEGSKA (reference sequence). The CDR3 DNA is TGCAGTGCTAGAGATCCCCGGGGTGCTAACTATGGCTACACCTTC. Residues: CSARDPRGANYGYTF.